Listed below are T cell receptor beta chains from one sample, sequenced in a study of molecular identifiers for immune sequencing clone quantification. TCRdb reanalysed the PCR reads using MiXCR and keeps one entry per CDR3 protein. The data contain approximately 93,000 distinct CDR3 sequences, 20% to 25% of them singletons. What was sequenced was naive CD8+ T cells from blood, with Jurkat cell RNA spiked in. These receptors all stem from a human donor in good health. Some libraries in this study had Jurkat cell RNA spiked in. The CDR3 runs from the conserved cysteine through the conserved F or W.

>TRBV27
CASSLVQGAPETQYF
>TRBV11-2
CASSFQGLAGGRETQYF
>TRBV2
CASRPTGVGSYEQYF
>TRBV19
CASSGSGGSYSEQFF
>TRBV4-1
CASSQSGQTYEQYF
>TRBV30
CAWIPRDSYGYTF
>TRBV4-3
CASSQDGSWGYEQYF
>TRBV7-9
CASRSPSGIEQFF
>TRBV29-1
CSVAGRGSGSYEQYF
>TRBV6-5
CASSLGGVNSPLHF
>TRBV5-6
CASSLVGSGNTEAFF
>TRBV29-1
CSVEGALGGTEAFF
>TRBV4-3
CASSASTSTEAFF
>TRBV27
CASSYAWGYGYTF
>TRBV4-1
CASSQDRLKETQYF
>TRBV5-1
CASSLAPLAGGQKEDTQYF
>TRBV4-1
CASSPLGGTSYEQYF
>TRBV5-6
CASSTAVETQYF
>TRBV6-5
CASSLSLGGGEQYF